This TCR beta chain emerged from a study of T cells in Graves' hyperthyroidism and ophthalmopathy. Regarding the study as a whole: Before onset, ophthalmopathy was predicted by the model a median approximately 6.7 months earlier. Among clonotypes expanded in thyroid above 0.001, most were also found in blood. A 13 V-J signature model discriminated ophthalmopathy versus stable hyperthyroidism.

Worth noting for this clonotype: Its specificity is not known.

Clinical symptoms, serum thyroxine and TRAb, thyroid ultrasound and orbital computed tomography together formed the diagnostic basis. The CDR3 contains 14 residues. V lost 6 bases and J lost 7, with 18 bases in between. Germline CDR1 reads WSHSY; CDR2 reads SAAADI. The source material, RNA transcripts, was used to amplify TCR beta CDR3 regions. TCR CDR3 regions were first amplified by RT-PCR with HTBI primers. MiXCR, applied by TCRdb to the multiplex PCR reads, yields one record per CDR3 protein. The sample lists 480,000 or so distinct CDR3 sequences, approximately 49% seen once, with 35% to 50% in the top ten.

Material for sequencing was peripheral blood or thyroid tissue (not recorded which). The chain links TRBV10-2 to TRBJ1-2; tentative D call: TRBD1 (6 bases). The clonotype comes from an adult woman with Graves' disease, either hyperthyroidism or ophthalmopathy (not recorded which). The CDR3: CASSRTSTGTGYTF. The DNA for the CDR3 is TGCGCCAGCAGCCGGACTTCTACAGGGACTGGCTACACCTTC.